These T cell receptor beta chains were read from a single sample in a study of blood T cells in healthy people across ages. TCRdb used MiXCR to reprocess the 5' RACE reads, holding one entry per CDR3 protein. The data show 750,000 to 850,000 distinct CDR3 sequences, 25% seen once. The data also belong to a second study, concerning T cells of mothers and their children.

Source material: blood. The origin of the receptors is a boy aged 10-17 years in good health. Each CDR3 is given with its conserved first and last residue. A D gene is named only where the DNA matches it firmly. Clone size is shown for a subset of rows, as once, few, many or a class of expanded clone.

V	D	size	J	CDR3	DNA
TRBV12-3/TRBV12-4	-	few	TRBJ1-2	CASSFGRVYGYTF	TGTGCCAGCAGTTTCGGAAGGGTCTATGGCTACACCTTC
TRBV3-1	-	few	TRBJ2-7	CASSPPGRVDFEQYF	TGTGCCAGCAGCCCTCCCGGCAGGGTTGACTTCGAGCAGTACTTC
TRBV19	TRBD1	-	TRBJ2-4	CASSRDRVSENIQYF	TGTGCCAGTAGCCGGGACAGGGTCTCTGAAAACATTCAGTACTTC
TRBV9	-	few	TRBJ2-4	CASSVDTIGAGGSDIQYF	TGTGCCAGCAGCGTAGACACGATTGGCGCAGGGGGGAGCGACATTCAGTACTTC
TRBV29-1	-	few	TRBJ1-1	CSVVGVNTEAFF	TGCAGCGTTGTGGGAGTGAACACTGAAGCTTTCTTT
TRBV7-8	-	few	TRBJ1-5	CASSLGDGTWQPQHF	TGTGCCAGCAGCTTAGGGGACGGGACGTGGCAGCCCCAGCATTTT
TRBV7-2	-	-	TRBJ2-2	CASSLREELFF	TGTGCCAGCAGCTTAAGGGAGGAGCTGTTTTTT
TRBV7-9	-	-	TRBJ1-4	CASSESGQANEKLFF	TGTGCCAGCAGTGAATCGGGACAAGCTAATGAAAAACTGTTTTTT
TRBV15	-	few	TRBJ1-1	CATSRDRQGGSTEAFF	TGTGCCACCAGCAGAGATAGGCAGGGTGGAAGCACTGAAGCTTTCTTT
TRBV20-1	TRBD2	-	TRBJ2-7	CSASQREGLYEQYF	TGCAGTGCTAGCCAGCGGGAGGGCCTCTACGAGCAGTACTTC
TRBV5-5	-	-	TRBJ1-2	CASSLGTTYGYTF	TGTGCCAGCAGCTTGGGGACAACGTATGGCTACACCTTC
TRBV6-1	-	-	TRBJ1-1	CASTEGTANTEAFF	TGTGCCAGCACCGAGGGGACGGCCAACACTGAAGCTTTCTTT
TRBV21-1	-	few	TRBJ2-7	CASSKGTGSYEQYF	TGTGCCAGCAGCAAAGGGACAGGCTCCTACGAGCAGTACTTC
TRBV2	TRBD1	few	TRBJ2-1	CASSEAPTGINEQFF	TGTGCCAGCAGTGAGGCACCGACAGGGATCAATGAGCAGTTCTTC
TRBV7-9	-	few	TRBJ2-4	CASSFGPAGDIENIQYF	TGTGCCAGCAGCTTTGGTCCAGCCGGAGATATTGAAAACATTCAGTACTTC
TRBV12-3/TRBV12-4	-	-	TRBJ2-5	CASSLSGHGREQYF	TGTGCCAGCAGTTTATCAGGGCATGGTCGGGAGCAGTACTTC
TRBV20-1	-	few	TRBJ1-4	CSARRGGATNEKLFF	TGCAGTGCTAGGCGCGGCGGGGCAACTAATGAAAAACTGTTTTTT
TRBV4-1	TRBD1	-	TRBJ2-5	CASSQGAGTGGQETQYF	TGCGCCAGCAGCCAGGGAGCCGGGACAGGGGGCCAAGAGACCCAGTACTTC
TRBV7-9	-	few	TRBJ2-1	CASKLGGAFYNEQFF	TGTGCCAGCAAGCTAGGGGGGGCGTTCTACAATGAGCAGTTCTTC
TRBV15	TRBD1	once	TRBJ2-1	CATSRAPLSRPGGEQFF	TGTGCCACCAGCAGAGCCCCCCTCTCCAGGCCAGGGGGAGAGCAGTTCTTC
TRBV7-6	-	-	TRBJ2-1	CASSRKIGGTDNEQFF	TGTGCCAGCAGCAGGAAGATAGGGGGAACCGACAATGAGCAGTTCTTC
TRBV6-2/TRBV6-3	-	-	TRBJ2-3	CASTRETTQYF	TGTGCCAGCACCCGAGAAACTACGCAGTATTTT
TRBV4-1	TRBD1	-	TRBJ2-2	CASSRDRGLGGELFF	TGCGCCAGCAGCCGGGACAGGGGGCTTGGCGGGGAGCTGTTTTTT
TRBV7-9	TRBD1	few	TRBJ2-7	CAGSPRDRADEQYF	TGTGCCGGCAGCCCCCGGGACAGGGCCGATGAGCAGTACTTC
TRBV20-1	TRBD2	few	TRBJ2-1	CSARYAGDEFF	TGCAGTGCTAGATACGCGGGAGACGAGTTCTTC
TRBV27	-	few	TRBJ2-1	CASSLSWLQRYNEQFF	TGTGCCAGCAGTTTATCGTGGCTACAAAGATACAATGAGCAGTTCTTC
TRBV6-5	-	-	TRBJ1-2	CASSSPGDSYGYTF	TGTGCCAGCAGTTCTCCCGGAGATAGCTATGGCTACACCTTC
TRBV6-5	-	-	TRBJ1-4	CASSYSPNEKLFF	TGTGCCAGCAGTTACTCCCCTAATGAAAAACTGTTTTTT
TRBV28	TRBD1	-	TRBJ1-5	CASRRGLQPQHF	TGTGCCAGCAGGAGGGGGCTTCAGCCCCAGCATTTT
TRBV7-9	-	-	TRBJ2-1	CASSLGGTLDEQFF	TGTGCCAGCAGCTTAGGTGGGACCCTGGATGAGCAGTTCTTC
TRBV25-1	-	few	TRBJ2-5	CATSGGIRKTQYF	TGTGCCACCTCAGGGGGGATCCGAAAGACCCAGTACTTC
TRBV27	TRBD1	-	TRBJ2-7	CASRGQGRSFSYEQYF	TGTGCCAGTAGGGGACAGGGTCGTTCGTTCTCCTACGAGCAGTACTTC
TRBV2	TRBD1	few	TRBJ1-5	CASETGIGSNQPQHF	TGTGCCAGCGAGACAGGGATTGGTAGCAATCAGCCCCAGCATTTT
TRBV12-3/TRBV12-4	TRBD2	-	TRBJ2-2	CANGSGRQASTGELFF	TGTGCCAACGGGTCCGGGAGGCAAGCGAGCACCGGGGAGCTGTTTTTT